A single sample is the source of the 19 T cell receptor beta chains below, sequenced in a study of shared clonotypes between healthy human individuals. Produced via immunoSEQ multiplex PCR; TCRdb's table is partial and in-frame only. Of millions of clones listed, more than 85% are singletons. Sequencing was performed on naive CD4+ T cells from PBMCs. Sample subset: CD45RA+ positively selected. The receptors here all came from a man aged 18 to 35 in good health. Some clones in this sample may be carry-over from other donors' samples.

Comments on this clone: This specimen includes other DNA sequences encoding the same CDR3. J is TRBJ1-2 and V is TRBV15; D gene unclear. The germline V gene encodes CDR1 LNHNV and CDR2 YYDKDF (reference sequence). The CDR3 spans 13 residues. The germline V and J ends were trimmed by 1 base and 4 bases, with 7 bases remaining between them. The CDR3 reads CATSRAGVYGYTF. The CDR3 DNA is TGTGCCACCAGCAGAGCTGGGGTCTATGGCTACACCTTC.

This clone was observed once. The genes are TRBV5-1 and TRBJ1-5; D is perhaps TRBD1 (5 bases). From germline, CDR1 is SGHRS and CDR2 YFSETQ. This CDR3 is built from 18 residues. Trimming shortened V by 2 bases and J by 0 bases, and 18 bases separated the two germline ends. DNA for the CDR3: TGCGCCAGCAGCTTTTACAACAGGAAGACCTATAGCAATCAGCCCCAGCATTTT. Amino acid sequence: CASSFYNRKTYSNQPQHF.

This chain uses TRBV10-1 with TRBJ2-5; the D gene is possibly TRBD1 (7 bases). There are 16 residues in the CDR3. Trimming pared 4 bases from V and 5 bases from J, leaving 20 bases between. Per germline, CDR1 WNHNN and CDR2 SYGVQD (reference sequence). The CDR3 protein is CASSAPQAGGRETQYF. CDR3 DNA sequence: TGCGCCAGCAGTGCCCCCCAGGCAGGGGGGCGGGAGACCCAGTACTTC.

The V and J genes are TRBV18 and TRBJ2-7, with TRBD2 as a possible D gene (6 bases). V was cut by 5 bases and J by 2 bases, with 13 bases left in between. The germline gives CDR1 KGHSH, CDR2 LQKENI. The CDR3 runs 14 residues. The CDR3, as DNA: TGTGCCAGCTCAGAGCGGGTACCTACCTACGAGCAGTACTTC. It is translated as CASSERVPTYEQYF. The entire variable domain, with the rest obtained from reference TRBV18 and TRBJ2-7, is as follows: NAGVMQNPRHLVRRRGQEARLRCSPMKGHSHVYWYRQLPEEGLKFMVYLQKENIIDESGMPKERFSAEFPKEGPSILRIQQVVRGDSAAYFCASSERVPTYEQYFGPGTRLTVT.

This chain connects TRBV18 to TRBJ1-3, with D uncertain. The CDR3 spans 16 residues. Trimming removed 0 bases from V and 0 bases from J, with 9 bases in between. Germline CDR1 reads KGHSH; CDR2 reads LQKENI. The CDR3 DNA reads as TGTGCCAGCTCACCACCTTTCAGCAACTCTGGAAACACCATATATTTT. This gives the protein CASSPPFSNSGNTIYF.

The chain has TRBV6-5 and TRBJ1-5; the D gene is possibly TRBD1 (5 bases). The CDR3 runs 11 residues. The germline V gene has CDR1 MNHEY and CDR2 SVGAGI. The V end was cut by 10 bases, the J end by 9 bases, with 13 bases between. The CDR3: CATRGTGPQHF. In DNA, the CDR3 is TGTGCCACCCGGGGAACAGGGCCCCAGCATTTT.

The chain joins TRBV5-1 to TRBJ2-7; 12 bases are a match to TRBD1. From germline, CDR1 is SGHRS and CDR2 YFSETQ. Trimming took 4 bases from V and 5 from J; bases not matched to a gene: 7. The CDR3 consists of 15 residues. The CDR3 DNA sequence: TGCGCCAGCAGCCCTAGGGACAGGGGGCGGGACGAGCAGTACTTC. It encodes CASSPRDRGRDEQYF.

This chain links TRBV6-4 with TRBJ2-1, with a possible D match to TRBD1 (6 bases). With 6 bases removed from V and 8 bases from J, the gap between germline ends came to 17 bases. The CDR3 runs to 14 residues. The V gene's germline CDR1 is MRHNA and CDR2 SNTAGT. The chain's CDR3 is CASRRDTIADEQFF. The CDR3 DNA reads TGTGCCAGCAGGAGGGACACTATCGCCGATGAGCAGTTCTTC.

The chain links TRBV30 to TRBJ2-7; the D call may be TRBD1 or TRBD2 (6 bases each). Germline loops: CDR1 GTSNPN, CDR2 SVGIG (reference sequence). Trimming left V 4 bases short and J 6 bases short, with 22 bases between. CDR3 length equals 15 residues. CDR3 loop: CAWTKGGTNPLEQYF. In DNA form, the CDR3 reads TGTGCCTGGACCAAGGGGGGTACGAACCCCCTCGAGCAGTACTTC.

This clone came up once. The gene calls are TRBV2 and TRBJ1-5; maybe TRBD1 (6 bases). The germline CDR1 and CDR2 sequences are SNHLY and FYNNEI. Trimming left V 3 bases short and J 2 bases short, with 14 bases between. The CDR3 spans 16 residues. CDR3 protein: CASSDLSGVGNQPQHF. The CDR3 coding sequence is TGTGCCAGCAGTGACTTGTCAGGGGTGGGCAATCAGCCCCAGCATTTT.

V and J are TRBV28 and TRBJ1-2; TRBD1 is a possible D gene (6 bases). CDR1 and CDR2 from the germline V gene are MDHEN and SYDVKM. With 3 bases removed from V and 4 bases from J, the gap between germline ends came to 12 bases. The CDR3 runs to 14 residues. CDR3 DNA sequence: TGTGCCAGCAGTTTGAACAGGGCTGGCTATGGCTACACCTTC. Amino acid sequence: CASSLNRAGYGYTF.

This clone has a single count. The chain carries TRBV10-3 and TRBJ2-1; no reliable D call. Trimming shortened V by 7 bases and J by 4 bases, and 11 bases separated the two germline ends. The germline gives CDR1 ENHRY, CDR2 SYGVKD. The CDR3 contains 13 residues. The CDR3 bases are TGTGCCATCACCCAGACACTTTACAATGAGCAGTTCTTC. This translates into CAITQTLYNEQFF.

As regards this clone: Other DNA sequences in this specimen translate into the identical CDR3. V gene TRBV5-1 combines with J gene TRBJ1-5, with D possibly matching TRBD1 (6 bases). Trimming cost V 0 bases and J 7 bases, with 11 bases left between them. The CDR3 runs 14 residues. Germline-derived CDR1 and CDR2 are SGHRS and YFSETQ. The DNA for the CDR3 is TGCGCCAGCAGCTTGGGAACAGGGTCCCAGCCCCAGCATTTT. Residues: CASSLGTGSQPQHF.

The J gene is TRBJ2-7, the V gene TRBV7-3, with 7 bases matching TRBD1. There are 15 residues in the CDR3. Trimming removed 2 bases from V and 2 bases from J; junction bases left unmatched: 6. CDR1 and CDR2 from the germline V gene are SGHTA and FQGTGA. CDR3 region: CASSLGQADTYEQYF. CDR3 bases: TGTGCCAGCAGCTTAGGACAGGCAGACACCTACGAGCAGTACTTC.

The chain combines TRBV7-6 with TRBJ1-4; TRBD1 matches 7 bases. The V segment lost 0 bases and the J segment 7 bases; nucleotides outside the gene matches: 11. The CDR3 loop spans 17 amino acids. Germline V CDR1 and CDR2: SGHVS, FNYEAQ. The CDR3 here is CASSLAKTGWMGEKLFF. CDR3 DNA sequence: TGTGCCAGCAGCTTAGCGAAGACAGGGTGGATGGGTGAAAAACTGTTTTTT.

V gene TRBV15 combines with J gene TRBJ1-1; tentative D call: TRBD1 (5 bases). The V gene lost 3 bases and the J gene lost 1 base, with 9 bases spanning the gap. The CDR3 runs to 14 residues. Per germline, CDR1 LNHNV and CDR2 YYDKDF (reference sequence). CDR3 sequence (DNA): TGTGCCACCAGCAGGGGGGTGGAGAACACTGAAGCTTTCTTT. Its translation is CATSRGVENTEAFF. The full variable domain, its missing parts supplied by reference TRBV15 and TRBJ1-1, is DAMVIQNPRYQVTQFGKPVTLSCSQTLNHNVMYWYQQKSSQAPKLLFHYYDKDFNNEADTPDNFQSRRPNTSFCFLDIRSPGLGDTAMYLCATSRGVENTEAFFGQGTRLTVV.

With regard to this clone: Other DNA sequences in this specimen translate into the identical CDR3. V and J are TRBV5-1 and TRBJ2-1; 12 nucleotides align to TRBD2. CDR1 is SGHRS, CDR2 YFSETQ, per germline. The length of the CDR3 is 15 residues. With V trimmed by 0 bases and J by 6 bases, 1 base remained unmatched. The CDR3 bases are TGCGCCAGCAGCTTGGGACTAGCGGGAGTCAATGAGCAGTTCTTC. Translated, it gives CASSLGLAGVNEQFF. Complete variable domain (other parts from reference TRBV5-1 and TRBJ2-1): KAGVTQTPRYLIKTRGQQVTLSCSPISGHRSVSWYQQTPGQGLQFLFEYFSETQRNKGNFPGRFSGRQFSNSRSEMNVSTLELGDSALYLCASSLGLAGVNEQFFGPGTRLTVL.

The rearrangement joins TRBV11-2 to TRBJ1-3, with no clear D. V shed 6 bases and J shed 3 bases, with 18 bases lying between them. Germline CDR1 reads SGHAT; CDR2 reads FQNNGV. There are 16 residues in the CDR3. The CDR3 here is CASSNLPKRLGNTIYF. In DNA form, the CDR3 reads TGTGCCAGCAGTAACCTCCCGAAACGCCTTGGAAACACCATATATTTT.

This chain uses TRBV19 with TRBJ2-4, with D possibly matching TRBD1 (6 bases). The germline V gene has CDR1 LNHDA and CDR2 SQIVND (reference sequence). The CDR3 extends over 15 amino acids. Trimming took 7 bases from V and 8 from J, leaving 21 bases between them. DNA for the CDR3: TGTGCCAGTACGCGCGACCCAGAGGGGGTGTACATTCAGTACTTC. It specifies CASTRDPEGVYIQYF.